This entry lists 14 T cell receptor beta chains sequenced from one sample in a study of blood T cell repertoires in COVID-19 (dated by TCRdb to about 2020). The method behind the library was the immunoSEQ multiplex PCR assay. What TCRdb holds here is the immuneACCESS table cut down to in-frame rearrangements. Part of the clones is not present; checked against another copy, under half of the missing clones reflect an unresolved V gene, and the others are unexplained. A total of 70,000 to 95,000 clones appear in this sample, 81% of them only once. The biggest ten clones account for 10% to 15% of the sample. Sequenced material: peripheral blood. These receptors all come from a human donor in a cohort sampled during active COVID-19.

The chain recombines TRBV24-1 with TRBJ1-2; D may be TRBD1 (6 bases). Germline CDR1 is KGHDR and CDR2 is SFDVKD. With 3 bases removed from V and 4 bases from J, the gap between germline ends came to 17 bases. There are 16 residues in the CDR3. The chain's CDR3 is CATSDPRAGEAYGYTF. The DNA of the CDR3 is TGTGCCACCAGTGATCCGAGGGCAGGGGAAGCCTATGGCTACACCTTC.

A remark on this clone: Within the sample, other DNA sequences also encode this same CDR3. J is TRBJ2-2 and V is TRBV7-3, with TRBD1 matching 7 bases. Trimming removed 5 bases from V and 5 bases from J; junction bases left unmatched: 2. This CDR3 contains 13 residues. Germline V gene data show CDR1 as SGHTA and CDR2 as FQGTGA. The CDR3 reads CASSLQGTGELFF. CDR3 DNA sequence: TGTGCCAGCAGCCTACAGGGGACCGGGGAGCTGTTTTTT.

The V gene is TRBV19, the J gene TRBJ1-2; D uncertain. Germline V gene data show CDR1 as LNHDA and CDR2 as SQIVND (reference sequence). The CDR3 loop spans 13 amino acids. Trimming stripped 5 bases from V and 3 bases from J, with 10 bases between. The CDR3 DNA reads TGTGCCAGTAGTGCCCAGGATTACTATGGCTACACCTTC. Translation: CASSAQDYYGYTF.

CDR3 in DNA: TGTGCCAGCAGCTTCGGGGGGTTCAGCGACTCCTACAATGAGCAGTTCTTC. It encodes CASSFGGFSDSYNEQFF. The V gene is TRBV5-4, the J gene TRBJ2-1; 7 positions agree with TRBD2. Looked up from germline, CDR1 is SGHNT and CDR2 is YYREEE (reference sequence). The CDR3 loop spans 17 amino acids. Trimming removed 2 bases from V and 0 bases from J; junction bases left unmatched: 8.

The chain couples TRBV6-5 to TRBJ2-7, with D perhaps TRBD2 (6 bases). With 10 bases removed from V and 3 bases from J, the gap between germline ends came to 7 bases. The germline V gene has CDR1 MNHEY and CDR2 SVGAGI. The CDR3 covers 10 residues. CDR3 in amino acids: CATGGYEQYF. The CDR3 region has the DNA TGTGCCACCGGGGGCTACGAGCAGTACTTC.

The J gene is TRBJ2-5, the V gene TRBV3-1 (or the pseudogene TRBV3-2), with D maybe TRBD2 (6 bases). This CDR3 contains 12 residues. Deletions cut 6 bases from V and 10 bases from J, with 15 bases between. Germline CDR1 LGHDT, CDR2 YNNKEL (reference sequence). The CDR3 DNA is TGTGCCAGCAGTCGGGAGATTGGGTTCCAGTACTTC. Residues: CASSREIGFQYF.

This clone has more than one count but fewer than ten. The chain has TRBV6-4 and TRBJ2-3; a possible D gene is TRBD1 (6 bases). The CDR3 has 15 amino acids. Trimming removed 8 bases at V and 0 bases at J, with 15 bases between. CDR1 is MRHNA, CDR2 SNTAGT, per germline. CDR3 in DNA: TGTGCCAGCGGACCCGGGACACCAAGCACAGATACGCAGTATTTT. Translation: CASGPGTPSTDTQYF.

The rearrangement links TRBV11-3 to TRBJ2-7; D is ambiguous. Looked up from germline, CDR1 is SGHNT and CDR2 is YENEEA. The CDR3 is 13 amino acids. The ends were cut back, 5 bases at V and 6 bases at J, with 14 bases in the middle. The CDR3 is CASSPSPWAEQYF. CDR3 nucleotides: TGTGCCAGCAGCCCCTCGCCCTGGGCCGAGCAGTACTTC.

V gene TRBV7-2 combines with J gene TRBJ1-4; maybe TRBD1 (6 bases). V lost 4 bases and J lost 8, with 17 bases in between. Per the germline V gene, CDR1 is SGHTA and CDR2 is FQGNSA. The length of the CDR3 is 15 residues. The CDR3 region is CASSYAGVIGEKLFF. For the CDR3, the DNA is TGTGCCAGCAGCTACGCAGGGGTTATCGGGGAAAAACTGTTTTTT.

The chain couples TRBV5-1 to TRBJ1-3; no firm D call. The length of the CDR3 is 15 residues. Germline CDR1 reads SGHRS; CDR2 reads YFSETQ. Trimming took off 2 bases at V and 0 bases at J, with 9 bases between the two ends. The CDR3 bases are TGCGCCAGCAGCTTCGGCGGGAACTCTGGAAACACCATATATTTT. It codes for CASSFGGNSGNTIYF.

The J gene is TRBJ2-2, the V gene TRBV28; D is possibly TRBD2 (5 bases). This CDR3 comprises 14 residues. The V gene lost 7 bases and the J gene lost 4 bases, with 13 bases spanning the gap. Germline values: CDR1 MDHEN, CDR2 SYDVKM. The CDR3 loop reads CASISGTSTGELFF. CDR3 nucleotide sequence: TGTGCCAGCATCTCGGGAACTAGCACCGGGGAGCTGTTTTTT. Based on the CDR3 plus reference TRBV28 and TRBJ2-2, the full variable domain is DVKVTQSSRYLVKRTGEKVFLECVQDMDHENMFWYRQDPGLGLRLIYFSYDVKMKEKGDIPEGYSVSREKKERFSLILESASTNQTSMYLCASISGTSTGELFFGEGSRLTVL.

The V and J genes are TRBV9 and TRBJ2-3; TRBD2 aligns across 7 bases. The CDR3 is made up of 16 amino acids. Germline loops: CDR1 SGDLS, CDR2 YYNGEE. The V segment lost 2 bases and the J segment 2 bases; nucleotides outside the gene matches: 8. Written as DNA, the CDR3 is TGTGCCAGCAGCGTTCTCCCGGGGGGAATCACAGATACGCAGTATTTT. This gives the protein CASSVLPGGITDTQYF.

This rearrangement joins TRBV27 to TRBJ1-2; D not certain. The CDR3 length is 13 residues. Looked up from germline, CDR1 is MNHEY and CDR2 is SMNVEV (reference sequence). V was shortened by 4 bases and J by 8 bases, with 14 bases between the two germline ends. The CDR3 nucleotides are TGTGCCAGCAGTTCCTCGAGAGGTGGCGGCTACACCTTC. Translated: CASSSSRGGGYTF.

The chain has TRBV30 and TRBJ2-6; TRBD1 is a possible D gene (5 bases). Germline-derived CDR1 and CDR2 are GTSNPN and SVGIG (reference sequence). V was clipped by 4 bases and J by 2 bases, with 12 bases between them. This CDR3 is 15 amino acids long. CDR3 residues: CAWTTTRAGANVLTF. In nucleotides, the CDR3 is TGTGCCTGGACAACGACCAGGGCTGGGGCCAACGTCCTGACTTTC.